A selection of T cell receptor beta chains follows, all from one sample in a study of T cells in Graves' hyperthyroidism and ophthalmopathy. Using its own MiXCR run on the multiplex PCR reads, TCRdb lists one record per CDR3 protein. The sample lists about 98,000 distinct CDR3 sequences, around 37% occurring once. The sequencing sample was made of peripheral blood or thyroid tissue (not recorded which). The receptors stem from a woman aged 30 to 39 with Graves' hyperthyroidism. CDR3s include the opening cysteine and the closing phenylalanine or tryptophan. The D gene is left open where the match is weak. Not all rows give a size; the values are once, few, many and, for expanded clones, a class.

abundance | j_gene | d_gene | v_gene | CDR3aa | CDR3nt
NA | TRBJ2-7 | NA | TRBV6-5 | CASSGGFIYEQYF | TGTGCCAGCAGTGGGGGGTTCATCTACGAGCAGTACTTC
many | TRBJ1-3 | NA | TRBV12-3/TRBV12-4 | CASSFKDTIYF | TGTGCCAGCAGTTTTAAGGACACCATATATTTT
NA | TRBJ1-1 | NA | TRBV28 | CASSLRAGYTEAFF | TGTGCCAGCAGTTTGAGGGCAGGGTACACTGAAGCTTTCTTT
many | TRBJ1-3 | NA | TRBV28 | CASSFTLGNTIYF | TGTGCCAGCAGTTTTACCCTAGGGAACACCATATATTTT
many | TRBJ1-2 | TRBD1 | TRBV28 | CASSPTGGHYGYTF | TGTGCCAGCAGTCCTACAGGGGGCCATTATGGCTACACCTTC
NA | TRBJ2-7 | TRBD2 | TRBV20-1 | CSARLAGSSYEQYF | TGCAGTGCTAGACTAGCGGGTAGCTCCTACGAGCAGTACTTC
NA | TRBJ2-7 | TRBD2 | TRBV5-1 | CASSLDVVGTSGSPYF | TGCGCCAGCAGCTTGGATGTAGTAGGGACTAGCGGGAGTCCGTACTTC
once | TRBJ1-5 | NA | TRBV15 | CATSAVRRAGGLGNQPQHF | TGTGCCACCAGTGCGGTTAGGCGGGCCGGGGGGCTAGGGAATCAGCCCCAGCATTTT
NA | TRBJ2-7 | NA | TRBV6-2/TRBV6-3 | CASSYQGGGEQYF | TGTGCCAGCAGTTACCAGGGAGGGGGCGAGCAGTACTTC
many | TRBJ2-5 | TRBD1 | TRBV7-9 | CASSSPTGAQETQYF | TGTGCCAGCAGCAGCCCGACAGGGGCACAAGAGACCCAGTACTTC
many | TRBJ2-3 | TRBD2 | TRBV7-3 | CASSLIAGASTDTQYF | TGTGCCAGCAGCTTAATAGCGGGAGCTAGCACAGATACGCAGTATTTT
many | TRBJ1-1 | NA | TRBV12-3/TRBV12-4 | CASILLGTTEAFF | TGTGCCAGCATTTTACTAGGGACCACTGAAGCTTTCTTT
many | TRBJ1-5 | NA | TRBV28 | CASKGGTNSNQPQHF | TGTGCCTCAAAGGGGGGTACTAATAGCAATCAGCCCCAGCATTTT
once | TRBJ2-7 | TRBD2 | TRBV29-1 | CSRTSGTREQYF | TGCAGCAGAACTAGCGGGACACGCGAGCAGTACTTC
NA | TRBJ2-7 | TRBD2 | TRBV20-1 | CGASAGTRSYEQYF | TGCGGTGCTAGCGCCGGGACTAGAAGCTACGAGCAGTACTTC
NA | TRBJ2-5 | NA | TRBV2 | CASSDGEYQETQYF | TGTGCCAGCAGTGATGGGGAGTACCAAGAGACCCAGTACTTC
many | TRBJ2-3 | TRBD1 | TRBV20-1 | CSAPGQITDTQYF | TGCAGTGCCCCGGGACAGATCACAGATACGCAGTATTTT
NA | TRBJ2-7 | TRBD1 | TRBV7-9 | CASSTRTGVYEQYF | TGTGCCAGCAGCACCCGGACAGGGGTATACGAGCAGTACTTC
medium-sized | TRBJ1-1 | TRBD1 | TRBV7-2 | CASSLRQGAQAFF | TGTGCCAGCAGCCTAAGACAGGGGGCTCAAGCTTTCTTT
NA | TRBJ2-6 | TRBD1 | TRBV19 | CASRRGQEYPGANVLTF | TGTGCCAGTAGGCGGGGACAGGAATACCCTGGGGCCAACGTCCTGACCTTC
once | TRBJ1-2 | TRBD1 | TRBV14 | CASSLKGAALRGYTF | TGCGCCAGCAGCCTGAAGGGGGCGGCTTTACGTGGCTACACCTTC
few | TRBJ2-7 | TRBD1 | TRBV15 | CATFDRVYEQYF | TGTGCTACCTTCGACAGGGTCTACGAGCAGTACTTC
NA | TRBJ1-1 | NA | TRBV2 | CASTGTPSTEAFF | TGTGCCAGCACCGGGACCCCGTCCACTGAAGCTTTCTTT
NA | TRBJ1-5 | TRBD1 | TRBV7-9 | CASSFWRQGPNQPQHF | TGTGCCAGCAGTTTCTGGAGACAGGGACCCAATCAGCCCCAGCATTTT
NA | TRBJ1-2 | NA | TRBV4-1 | CPSSQGAGPERGYGYTF | TGTCCCAGCAGCCAAGGAGCGGGACCAGAAAGGGGCTATGGCTACACCTTC
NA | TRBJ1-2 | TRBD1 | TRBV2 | CASSPGQGALANTF | TGTGCCAGCAGTCCAGGACAGGGCGCACTGGCGAACACCTTC
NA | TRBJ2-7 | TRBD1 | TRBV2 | CASSGGQDRYEQYF | TGTGCCAGCAGTGGGGGACAGGACCGCTACGAGCAGTACTTC
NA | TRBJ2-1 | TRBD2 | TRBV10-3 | CAISGLAGNEQFF | TGTGCCATCAGCGGACTAGCGGGGAATGAGCAGTTCTTC
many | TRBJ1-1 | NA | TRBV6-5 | CASSELGEAFF | TGTGCCAGCAGTGAACTCGGTGAAGCTTTCTTT
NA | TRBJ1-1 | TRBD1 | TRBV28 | CATSPGTGQTEAFF | TGTGCCACCAGTCCCGGGACAGGGCAAACTGAAGCTTTCTTT
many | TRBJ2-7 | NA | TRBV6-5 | CASSYGQYYEQYF | TGTGCCAGCAGTTATGGACAGTACTACGAGCAGTACTTC
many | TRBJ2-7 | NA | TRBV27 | CASSQVPGFYEQYF | TGTGCCAGCAGTCAGGTCCCGGGGTTCTACGAGCAGTACTTC
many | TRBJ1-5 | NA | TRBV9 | CASSVGGGSSNQPQHF | TGTGCCAGCAGCGTGGGGGGGGGGTCTAGCAATCAGCCCCAGCATTTT
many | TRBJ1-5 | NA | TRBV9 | CASSPNPSGSNQPQHF | TGTGCCAGCTCACCCAATCCGTCCGGTAGCAATCAGCCCCAGCATTTT
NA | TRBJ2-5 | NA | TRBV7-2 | CASSQDYKGRETQYF | TGCGCCAGCAGCCAAGATTATAAGGGGCGAGAGACCCAGTACTTC
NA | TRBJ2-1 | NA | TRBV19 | CASRPGQNYNEQFF | TGTGCCAGTAGACCGGGACAAAACTACAATGAGCAGTTCTTC
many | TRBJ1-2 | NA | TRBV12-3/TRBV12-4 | CASSLGLRGYGYTF | TGTGCCAGCAGTTTGGGCTTACGCGGCTATGGCTACACCTTC
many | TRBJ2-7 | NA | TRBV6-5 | CASSYDSSRGQYF | TGTGCCAGCAGTTACGACAGTTCACGGGGGCAGTACTTC
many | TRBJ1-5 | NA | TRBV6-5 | CASSYLGWRQPQHF | TGTGCCAGCAGTTATCTCGGGTGGCGTCAGCCCCAGCATTTT
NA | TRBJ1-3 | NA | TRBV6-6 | CVIRRESSKNTIYF | TGTGTCATCCGCAGGGAGAGCTCTAAAAACACCATATATTTT
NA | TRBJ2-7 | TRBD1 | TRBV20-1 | CSARDPGTGRYEQYF | TGCAGTGCTAGAGACCCCGGGACAGGGAGGTACGAGCAGTACTTC
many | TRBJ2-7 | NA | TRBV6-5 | CASSVAGTASYEQYF | TGTGCCAGCTCCGTAGCAGGGACGGCCTCCTACGAGCAGTACTTC
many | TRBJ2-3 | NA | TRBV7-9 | CASSLSTTDTQYF | TGTGCCAGCAGCCTATCAACCACAGATACGCAGTATTTT
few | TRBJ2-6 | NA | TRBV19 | CASIHSGANVLTF | TGTGCCAGTATCCACTCTGGGGCCAACGTCCTGACTTTC
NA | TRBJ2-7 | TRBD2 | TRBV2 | CASSLRGTSGLYSYEQYF | TGTGCCAGCAGTTTACGCGGGACTAGCGGGCTATATTCCTACGAGCAGTACTTC
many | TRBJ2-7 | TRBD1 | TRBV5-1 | CASRTGRTYEQYF | TGCGCCAGCAGGACAGGGCGAACCTACGAGCAGTACTTC
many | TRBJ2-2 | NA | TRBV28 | CASPDLKGELFF | TGTGCCAGCCCCGACTTGAAGGGGGAGCTGTTTTTT
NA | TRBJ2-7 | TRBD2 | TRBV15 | CATSNPTSDVGEQYF | TGTGCCACCAGCAACCCCACTAGCGACGTGGGCGAGCAGTACTTC
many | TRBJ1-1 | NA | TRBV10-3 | CAITRKIPGEDTEAFF | TGTGCCATCACCCGGAAAATCCCGGGGGAGGACACTGAAGCTTTCTTT
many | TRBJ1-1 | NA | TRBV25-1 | CASSASRNTEAFF | TGTGCCAGCAGTGCCAGCCGGAACACTGAAGCTTTCTTT
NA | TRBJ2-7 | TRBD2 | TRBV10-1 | CASSEGEGYEQYF | TGCGCCAGCAGCGAAGGGGAGGGCTACGAGCAGTACTTC
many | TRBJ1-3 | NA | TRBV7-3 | CASSLMTGNTIYF | TGTGCCAGCAGCTTAATGACTGGAAACACCATATATTTT
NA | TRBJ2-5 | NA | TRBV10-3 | CATSASNETQYF | TGTGCCACCTCAGCTTCTAATGAGACCCAGTACTTC
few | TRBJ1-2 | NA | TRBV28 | CASSFFTGYTF | TGTGCCAGCAGTTTCTTCACTGGCTACACCTTC
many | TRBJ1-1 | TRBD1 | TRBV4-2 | CASSQASGGVSTEAFF | TGTGCCAGCAGCCAAGCTTCAGGGGGCGTTAGCACTGAAGCTTTCTTT
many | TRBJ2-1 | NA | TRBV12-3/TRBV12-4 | CASSSRSGPLGNEQFF | TGTGCCAGCAGTTCCCGTTCCGGGCCCCTAGGGAATGAGCAGTTCTTC
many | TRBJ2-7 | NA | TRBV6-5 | CASSYPGVYEQYF | TGTGCCAGCAGTTACCCGGGAGTCTACGAGCAGTACTTC